The next 17 T cell receptor beta chains were all read from a single sample in a study of T cells in Graves' hyperthyroidism and ophthalmopathy. The CDR3 regions of TCR beta were amplified from RNA transcripts. When the TCR CDR3 underwent first-round RT-PCR, the HTBI primer set was used. TCRdb used MiXCR to reprocess the multiplex PCR reads, holding one entry per CDR3 protein. The top ten clones hold 44% of a sample with about 500,000 distinct CDR3 sequences, 46% of them seen once. Sequencing input: peripheral blood or thyroid tissue (not recorded which). The origin of the receptors is an adult woman with Graves' disease, either hyperthyroidism or ophthalmopathy (not recorded which).

Only a few counts were recorded for this clonotype. The V call is TRBV14, the J call TRBJ2-2; TRBD1 matches at 10 bases. In germline, CDR1 is SGHDN, CDR2 FVKESK. This CDR3 region has 18 residues. Unmatched junction bases numbered 15, after V lost 8 bases and J lost 3 bases. The CDR3 sequence is CASSPLQTGGGDTGELFF. The CDR3 region has the DNA TGTGCCAGCTCACCACTGCAGACAGGGGGCGGTGACACCGGGGAGCTGTTTTTT.

The chain employs TRBV7-2 and TRBJ2-5; D unresolved. CDR3 length: 16 residues. V was trimmed by 2 bases and J by 5 bases, leaving 18 bases between them. Germline V gene lookup returns CDR1 SGHTA and CDR2 FQGNSA. Written as DNA, the CDR3 is TGTGCCAGCAGCTTAAGTGTAACCAAATGGGTGGAGACCCAGTACTTC. Translated, it gives CASSLSVTKWVETQYF. Full variable domain (remainder filled in from reference TRBV7-2 and TRBJ2-5): GAGVSQSPSNKVTEKGKDVELRCDPISGHTALYWYRQSLGQGLEFLIYFQGNSAPDKSGLPSDRFSAERTGGSVSTLTIQRTQQEDSAVYLCASSLSVTKWVETQYFGPGTRLLVL.

The V and J genes are TRBV7-2 and TRBJ1-5; D is uncertain. CDR3 length: 13 residues. Germline CDR1 reads SGHTA; CDR2 reads FQGNSA. V gave up 3 bases and J gave up 9 bases, with 12 bases separating them. CDR3 nucleotides: TGTGCCAGCAGCTTTCTAGCGGGAGGGCCCCAGCATTTT. Its protein is CASSFLAGGPQHF.

The chain carries TRBV2 and TRBJ1-6, with D uncertain. The germline V and J ends were trimmed by 4 bases and 10 bases, with 8 bases remaining between them. The length of the CDR3 is 12 residues. The germline CDR1 and CDR2 sequences are SNHLY and FYNNEI. As DNA, the CDR3 is TGTGCCAGCAGTGTGGGGAGGTCACCCCTCCACTTT. This gives the protein CASSVGRSPLHF.

The chain has TRBV5-1 and TRBJ1-2, with a possible D match to TRBD1 (5 bases). Trimming took 4 bases from V and 6 from J, leaving 19 bases between them. The germline V gene encodes CDR1 SGHRS and CDR2 YFSETQ. This CDR3 contains 15 residues. This chain's CDR3 is CASSQGAHGDDGYTF. The DNA of the CDR3 is TGCGCCAGCAGCCAAGGTGCCCACGGGGACGATGGCTACACCTTC.

This chain connects TRBV2 to TRBJ2-1, with 12 bases matching TRBD2. With V trimmed by 6 bases and J by 4 bases, 4 bases remained unmatched. The CDR3 spans 15 residues. Germline loops: CDR1 SNHLY, CDR2 FYNNEI. For the CDR3, the DNA is TGTGCCAGCAGGGGACTAGCGGGTTCTTACAATGAGCAGTTCTTC. Encoded protein: CASRGLAGSYNEQFF.

This clonotype was detected ten times or more. The V call is TRBV29-1, the J call TRBJ1-6; D not certain. Trimming cost V 5 bases and J 8 bases, with 7 bases left between them. Looked up from germline, CDR1 is SQVTM and CDR2 is ANQGSEA. The CDR3 contains 11 residues. The CDR3 DNA follows: TGCAGCGTTCCTATACATTCACCCCTCCACTTT. The encoded protein is CSVPIHSPLHF. The full variable domain, with the rest looked up from reference TRBV29-1 and TRBJ1-6, is SAVISQKPSRDICQRGTSLTIQCQVDSQVTMMFWYRQQPGQSLTLIATANQGSEATYESGFVIDKFPISRPNLTFSTLTVSNMSPEDSSIYLCSVPIHSPLHFGNGTRLTVT.

The rearrangement joins TRBV12-3 or TRBV12-4 to TRBJ1-1; D is uncertain. With 5 bases removed from V and 1 base from J, the gap between germline ends came to 11 bases. The CDR3 is made up of 14 amino acids. DNA for the CDR3: TGTGCCAGCAGTGGGAGGCAGCCGAACACTGAAGCTTTCTTT. Translated, it gives CASSGRQPNTEAFF.

This clonotype was counted ten times or more. The CDR3 DNA reads TGTGCCAGCAGTCTCAGGGCAGAAAGCAATCAGCCCCAGCATTTT. It yields the protein CASSLRAESNQPQHF. V usage is TRBV12-3 or TRBV12-4 and J usage is TRBJ1-5, with D possibly matching TRBD1 (5 bases). This CDR3 has 15 residues. The V gene lost 5 bases and the J gene lost 1 base, with 12 bases spanning the gap.

This CDR3 is CSPDSRSYEQYF. DNA for the CDR3: TGCAGTCCTGACAGTCGATCCTACGAGCAGTACTTC. The chain employs TRBV20-1 and TRBJ2-7; D perhaps matches TRBD1 (5 bases). In germline, CDR1 is DFQATT, CDR2 SNEGSKA (reference sequence). V lost 8 bases, J lost 1 base, and 12 bases lay in between. The CDR3 loop spans 12 amino acids.

J is TRBJ2-7 and V is TRBV6-1; D could derive from TRBD1 or TRBD2 (5 bases each). V was shortened by 7 bases and J by 0 bases, with 13 bases between the two germline ends. This CDR3 has 14 amino acids. Germline assignment: CDR1 MNHNS and CDR2 SASEGT. The CDR3 region has the DNA TGTGCCAGCAACCGGGACGGACTCTCCTACGAGCAGTACGTC. Translated, it gives CASNRDGLSYEQYV.

This clonotype showed up just a few times. The gene calls are TRBV29-1 and TRBJ1-2; weak D call: TRBD1 (5 bases). The V and J ends lost 6 bases and 6 bases respectively, with 14 bases between them. This CDR3 comprises 12 residues. Germline CDR1 is SQVTM and CDR2 is ANQGSEA. CDR3 loop: CSVAGGLDGYTF. The CDR3, as DNA: TGCAGCGTCGCCGGGGGGTTGGATGGCTACACCTTC. Drawing the rest from reference TRBV29-1 and TRBJ1-2, the complete variable domain is SAVISQKPSRDICQRGTSLTIQCQVDSQVTMMFWYRQQPGQSLTLIATANQGSEATYESGFVIDKFPISRPNLTFSTLTVSNMSPEDSSIYLCSVAGGLDGYTFGSGTRLTVV.

This clonotype was recorded at least ten times. CDR3 DNA sequence: TGTGCCAGCAGCCCTCTGGCAGGGAGAAGATTTGAAAAACTGTTTTTT. It encodes CASSPLAGRRFEKLFF. The chain employs TRBV7-2 and TRBJ1-4, with D possibly TRBD1 on 5 matching bases. CDR3 length equals 16 residues. V shed 5 bases and J shed 7 bases, with 20 bases lying between them. CDR1 is SGHTA and CDR2 is FQGNSA in the germline V gene. Complete variable domain (other parts from reference TRBV7-2 and TRBJ1-4): GAGVSQSPSNKVTEKGKDVELRCDPISGHTALYWYRQSLGQGLEFLIYFQGNSAPDKSGLPSDRFSAERTGGSVSTLTIQRTQQEDSAVYLCASSPLAGRRFEKLFFGSGTQLSVL.

This chain uses TRBV7-9 with TRBJ1-5; D is possibly TRBD1 (6 bases). Between the trimmed V and J ends, which lost 10 bases and 0 bases, there was a span of 16 bases. Per germline, CDR1 SEHNR and CDR2 FQNEAQ (reference sequence). The CDR3 has 15 amino acids. As DNA, the CDR3 is TGTGCCATCCGATCTGACAGGTATAGCAATCAGCCCCAGCATTTT. Amino acid sequence: CAIRSDRYSNQPQHF.

The chain couples TRBV25-1 to TRBJ1-2; D may be TRBD1 (6 bases). Trimming took 0 bases from V and 4 from J, leaving 12 bases between them. The CDR3 covers 15 residues. CDR1 is MGHDK and CDR2 is SYGVNS in the germline V gene. Here the CDR3 DNA reads TGTGCCAGCAGTGAATATGGACAGAGCTCCTATGGCTACACCTTC. It is translated as CASSEYGQSSYGYTF.

The table lists this clonotype with many counts. V gene TRBV19 combines with J gene TRBJ1-5, with D hard to call. With 5 bases removed from V and 0 bases from J, the gap between germline ends came to 11 bases. CDR3 length: 15 amino acids. Germline CDR1 is LNHDA and CDR2 is SQIVND (reference sequence). CDR3 in amino acids: CASSVLGDSNQPQHF. In nucleotides, the CDR3 is TGTGCCAGTAGTGTCCTCGGGGATAGCAATCAGCCCCAGCATTTT.

The chain joins TRBV29-1 to TRBJ2-2; unclear D gene. Germline CDR1 is SQVTM and CDR2 is ANQGSEA. V lost 2 bases and J lost 8, with 12 bases in between. This CDR3 is 13 amino acids long. This CDR3 reads CSVETQSTGELFF. The CDR3 bases are TGCAGCGTTGAAACACAGAGCACGGGGGAGCTGTTTTTT.